The next 9 T cell receptor beta chains were all read from a single sample in a study of a mutant IDH1 vaccine in newly diagnosed glioma. The data were produced by immunoSEQ multiplex PCR, yet TCRdb's version contains in-frame clones alone and is incomplete. The sample lists over 14,000 clones; 85% to 90% were seen once. This sample's time point: baseline, week 1 (first vaccination visit). The treatment is: pre-vaccination baseline after standard-of-care therapy. The sample in question was PBMCs, obtained from a glioma patient treated with radiotherapy, temozolomide or both. These TCRs come from a woman aged 40-49 years with glioma. Some clones in this sample may be carry-over from other donors' samples.

This chain links TRBV25-1 with TRBJ2-5, with TRBD1 as a possible D gene (6 bases). With 4 bases removed from V and 5 bases from J, the gap between germline ends came to 14 bases. Germline CDR1 is MGHDK and CDR2 is SYGVNS. CDR3 length: 14 residues. The CDR3 DNA sequence: TGTGCCAGCAGTGTAGGCAGGGGTTCGGAGACCCAGTACTTC. As protein: CASSVGRGSETQYF.

This chain uses TRBV21-1 with TRBJ2-7; the tabulated D call, TRBD2, remains unverified against the DNA. TRBV21-1 is tagged as a pseudogene. The CDR3 has 16 amino acids. The CDR3 bases are TGTGCCAGCAGCCCGCCGTTGCGGGGGCACTCCTACGAGCAGTACTTC. This encodes CASSPPLRGHSYEQYF.

This clone was counted a few times. The chain links TRBV7-9 to TRBJ2-1; D is ambiguous. The V and J ends lost 5 bases and 0 bases respectively, with 11 bases between them. This CDR3 region has 15 residues. The germline V gene has CDR1 SEHNR and CDR2 FQNEAQ (reference sequence). CDR3 DNA: TGTGCCAGCAGCCCAGGACGTAGCTCCTACAATGAGCAGTTCTTC. Translating gives CASSPGRSSYNEQFF.

This clone was detected once. The rearrangement links TRBV28 to TRBJ1-5, with 8 bases matching TRBD1. CDR1 is MDHEN, CDR2 SYDVKM, per germline. This CDR3 contains 15 residues. Trimming at V came to 3 bases and at J to 5 bases, leaving 6 bases not matched to a gene. In DNA, the CDR3 is TGTGCCAGCAGTTTGATAGACAGGGGCGATCAGCCCCAGCATTTT. Its protein is CASSLIDRGDQPQHF.

The V and J genes are TRBV7-2 and TRBJ1-5, with D unresolved. V lost 1 base and J lost 5, with 6 bases in between. Germline-derived CDR1 and CDR2 are SGHTA and FQGNSA. The CDR3 covers 13 residues. The CDR3 DNA reads as TGTGCCAGCAGCTTAGGGAGGGATCAGCCCCAGCATTTT. Amino acids: CASSLGRDQPQHF.

The J gene is TRBJ1-2, the V gene TRBV2; possibly TRBD1 for D (5 bases). Trimming removed 2 bases at V and 7 bases at J, with 8 bases between. CDR3 size: 12 residues. Germline loops: CDR1 SNHLY, CDR2 FYNNEI. CDR3 DNA: TGTGCCAGCAGTGAAAGAGGGGCTGGCTACACCTTC. Translated, it gives CASSERGAGYTF.

This clone was seen just once. The CDR3 reads CASARAARETQYF. In nucleotides, the CDR3 is TGTGCTAGTGCTCGGGCCGCTAGGGAGACCCAGTACTTC. The V and J genes are TRBV12-5 and TRBJ2-5; D uncertain. Trimming stripped 7 bases from V and 5 bases from J, with 14 bases between. Germline CDR1 reads LGHNT; CDR2 reads FRNRAP. This CDR3 has 13 residues.

This chain connects TRBV6-1 to TRBJ2-1; the match to TRBD2 covers 11 bases. This CDR3 is 14 amino acids long. The V segment lost 4 bases and the J segment 9 bases; nucleotides outside the gene matches: 5. Germline V gene lookup returns CDR1 MNHNS and CDR2 SASEGT. The DNA of the CDR3 is TGTGCCAGCAGTGTAGCGGGGGGGAGGAGTGAGCAGTTCTTC. Protein: CASSVAGGRSEQFF.

This chain links TRBV6-6 with TRBJ1-2, with D perhaps matching TRBD1 (5 bases). Per germline, CDR1 MNHNY and CDR2 SVGAGI (reference sequence). The length of the CDR3 is 15 residues. The V and J ends lost 4 bases and 3 bases respectively, with 15 bases between them. The CDR3 DNA follows: TGTGCCAGCAGTTTCCTGGCAGGGCCTGACTATGGCTACACCTTC. Its protein is CASSFLAGPDYGYTF.